Each of the 8 T cell receptor beta chains below was sequenced from the same sample in a study of blood T cell repertoires in COVID-19. Assay: immunoSEQ multiplex PCR; the TCRdb copy retains only in-frame clones and omits some. The sample includes about 190,000 clones, about three quarters of them seen just once. Sequences were obtained from peripheral blood. Every receptor here comes from a woman of 80 years or more with COVID-19, enrolled during active disease.

This clone was observed a single time. This sequence joins TRBV4-2 and TRBJ2-5, with 10 bases identical to TRBD1. The trim removed 3 bases at V and 4 bases at J, leaving 5 bases unmatched. CDR3 size: 15 residues. Germline V gives CDR1 LGHNA, CDR2 YNFKEQ. CDR3 in amino acids: CASSQEGDRGETQYF. CDR3 sequence (DNA): TGTGCCAGCAGCCAGGAGGGGGACAGGGGAGAGACCCAGTACTTC.

The chain couples TRBV4-3 to TRBJ2-1; 8 positions match TRBD2. Germline assignment: CDR1 LGHNA and CDR2 YSLEER. This CDR3 comprises 15 residues. With 2 bases clipped from V and 5 bases from J, the junction kept 5 bases outside the gene matches. The CDR3 loop reads CASSQLWRGDNEQFF. CDR3 sequence (DNA): TGCGCCAGCAGCCAACTATGGCGGGGGGACAATGAGCAGTTCTTC.

This sequence joins TRBV27 and TRBJ2-7, with 9 nucleotides matching TRBD2. The CDR3 has 15 residues. Germline V CDR1 and CDR2: MNHEY, SMNVEV (reference sequence). V lost 5 bases, J lost 2 bases, and 7 bases stayed unmatched. Written as DNA, the CDR3 is TGTGCCAGCAGTCCAGGACTAGCGCTCACCTACGAGCAGTACTTC. Translating it yields CASSPGLALTYEQYF.

In its sample, this clone was seen a few times. The chain is built from TRBV4-3 and TRBJ1-1; D uncertain. Germline values: CDR1 LGHNA, CDR2 YSLEER. The CDR3 covers 14 residues. The V gene lost 1 base and the J gene lost 4 bases, with 10 bases spanning the gap. CDR3 sequence reads: CASSQVLIGTEAFF. The CDR3 coding sequence is TGCGCCAGCAGCCAAGTACTTATTGGCACTGAAGCTTTCTTT.

This clone was picked up one time. The chain couples TRBV5-1 to TRBJ2-6, with D maybe TRBD1 (6 bases). The CDR3 sequence is 19 residues long. The V end lost 4 bases, the J end lost 0 bases, and 20 bases lay between the germline ends. CDR1 is SGHRS and CDR2 is YFSETQ in the germline V gene. CDR3 protein: CASSARFQGLSSGANVLTF. The CDR3 region has the DNA TGCGCCAGCAGCGCCAGGTTCCAGGGGTTGAGCTCTGGGGCCAACGTCCTGACTTTC.

This clone was counted a single time. The chain couples TRBV28 to TRBJ2-7, with 7 positions matching TRBD1. With 3 bases clipped from V and 6 bases from J, the junction kept 8 bases outside the gene matches. Germline V gene sequence: CDR1 MDHEN, CDR2 SYDVKM. The CDR3 loop spans 14 amino acids. CDR3: CASSLVRGSSEQYF. In DNA, the CDR3 is TGTGCCAGCAGTTTGGTCAGGGGGTCCAGCGAGCAGTACTTC.

J is TRBJ1-6 and V is TRBV7-8; TRBD1 matches at 8 bases. V gave up 5 bases and J gave up 8 bases; unmatched junction bases: 11. Germline values: CDR1 SGHVS, CDR2 FQNEAQ. The CDR3 totals 16 residues. CDR3 region: CASSPTGDRFYSPLHF. The CDR3 region has the DNA TGTGCCAGCAGCCCCACCGGGGACAGGTTTTATTCACCCCTCCACTTT.

This clone was detected a few times. This chain uses TRBV7-9 with TRBJ2-5; TRBD1 matches at 7 bases. The ends lost 3 bases at V and 3 bases at J; junction bases unmatched: 10. CDR3 length equals 16 residues. CDR1 and CDR2 from the germline V gene are SEHNR and FQNEAQ (reference sequence). The CDR3 DNA follows: TGTGCCAGCAGCTTCCCAGGACAGGAGGAAAAAGAGACCCAGTACTTC. Translating gives CASSFPGQEEKETQYF.